This entry lists 11 T cell receptor beta chains sequenced from one sample in a study of blood T cell repertoires in COVID-19. Only in-frame clones appear in the TCRdb table, and some are missing; sequencing was by immunoSEQ multiplex PCR. This table has about 120,000 clones, over 75% appearing once. The material sequenced was peripheral blood. The origin of the receptors is a man under 40 with COVID-19, enrolled during active disease.

The chain uses TRBV7-6 and TRBJ1-3, with TRBD1 as a possible D gene (5 bases). The CDR3 is made up of 14 amino acids. Trimming took off 3 bases at V and 4 bases at J, with 10 bases between the two ends. CDR1 SGHVS and CDR2 FNYEAQ come from the germline V gene. In DNA form, the CDR3 reads TGTGCCAGCAGCTTGGACATGAACGGAAACACCATATATTTT. Protein product: CASSLDMNGNTIYF.

This chain connects TRBV15 to TRBJ1-2; 8 positions agree with TRBD1. The CDR3 loop spans 13 amino acids. Trimming removed 6 bases from V and 3 bases from J; junction bases left unmatched: 3. Germline values: CDR1 LNHNV, CDR2 YYDKDF (reference sequence). The CDR3 nucleotides are TGTGCCACCAGGCTACAGGGGGACTATGGCTACACCTTC. Its translation is CATRLQGDYGYTF.

Comments on this clone: Within the sample, other DNA sequences also encode this same CDR3. The rearrangement joins TRBV7-3 to TRBJ2-1, with D perhaps TRBD1 (6 bases). The CDR3 has 14 residues. CDR1 is SGHTA, CDR2 FQGTGA, per germline. With 2 bases removed from V and 3 bases from J, the gap between germline ends came to 8 bases. The CDR3 loop is CASSLSGDYNEQFF. The CDR3 DNA reads TGTGCCAGCAGCTTATCAGGGGACTACAATGAGCAGTTCTTC.

The J gene is TRBJ2-1, the V gene TRBV4-3; 8 nucleotides match TRBD2. After removal of 0 bases from V and 4 bases from J, the junction contained 5 bases not matched to a gene. Germline lookup yields CDR1 LGHNA and CDR2 YSLEER. This CDR3 comprises 16 residues. CDR3 sequence: CASSQDISGGYNEQFF. Here the CDR3 DNA reads TGCGCCAGCAGCCAAGATATCAGCGGGGGTTACAATGAGCAGTTCTTC.

The J gene is TRBJ1-1, the V gene TRBV7-8; the D gene is possibly TRBD1 (5 bases). The germline CDR1 and CDR2 sequences are SGHVS and FQNEAQ. The CDR3 is 15 amino acids. Trimming cost V 3 bases and J 3 bases, with 14 bases left between them. The CDR3 reads CASSFSYGGDTEAFF. Here the CDR3 DNA reads TGTGCCAGCAGCTTTAGTTACGGGGGAGACACTGAAGCTTTCTTT.

This clone occurred once. The V and J genes are TRBV6-5 and TRBJ2-7; perhaps TRBD1 as D (6 bases). The V end was cut by 9 bases, the J end by 5 bases, with 23 bases between. Germline V gene lookup returns CDR1 MNHEY and CDR2 SVGAGI. CDR3 length: 15 residues. CDR3 sequence (DNA): TGTGCCAGAAAACCTTGGGACCAGGGGAGCGACGAGCAGTACTTC. This sequence encodes CARKPWDQGSDEQYF.

This rearrangement joins TRBV30 to TRBJ2-6; TRBD1 agrees at 8 bases. The CDR3 spans 17 residues. CDR1 GTSNPN and CDR2 SVGIG come from the germline V gene (reference sequence). The V segment lost 5 bases and the J segment 0 bases; nucleotides outside the gene matches: 9. CDR3 amino acids: CAWGDRGEYSGANVLTF. CDR3 bases: TGTGCCTGGGGAGACAGGGGCGAATACTCTGGGGCCAACGTCCTGACTTTC.

The rearrangement uses TRBV6-5 and TRBJ1-3; D may be TRBD1 (5 bases). This CDR3 region has 13 residues. V was pared by 4 bases and J by 4 bases, with 8 bases between. Germline-derived CDR1 and CDR2 are MNHEY and SVGAGI. The DNA for the CDR3 is TGTGCCAGCAGTTTTGGGGGGGGAAACACCATATATTTT. Amino acids: CASSFGGGNTIYF.

The genes are TRBV6-5 and TRBJ1-6, with TRBD1 as a possible D gene (6 bases). V was shortened by 6 bases and J by 0 bases, with 6 bases between the two germline ends. Germline CDR1 MNHEY, CDR2 SVGAGI. CDR3 size: 14 residues. The CDR3 sequence is CASRDSSYNSPLHF. DNA for the CDR3: TGTGCCAGCAGGGACAGCTCCTATAATTCACCCCTCCACTTT.

This clone was counted only a few times. The chain is built from TRBV9 and TRBJ1-2; 10 bases align to TRBD1. The CDR3 totals 15 residues. V gave up 3 bases and J gave up 7 bases; unmatched junction bases: 9. Germline values: CDR1 SGDLS, CDR2 YYNGEE. The CDR3 sequence: CASSAKQRQGAGYTF. The CDR3 region has the DNA TGTGCCAGCAGCGCCAAGCAAAGACAGGGGGCTGGCTACACCTTC.

The rearrangement joins TRBV29-1 to TRBJ2-1; TRBD2 matches 8 bases. The V and J ends lost 4 bases and 4 bases, in that order; junction bases with no gene match: 3. Germline CDR1 is SQVTM and CDR2 is ANQGSEA. This CDR3 is built from 13 residues. The chain's CDR3 is CSVVTSGYNEQFF. CDR3 bases: TGCAGCGTTGTAACTAGCGGTTACAATGAGCAGTTCTTC.